This entry lists 27 T cell receptor beta chains sequenced from one sample in a study of regulatory T cells in long-lasting Graves disease. In building TCR beta libraries, iRepertoire HTBI primers were used together with Arm-PCR of CDR3 regions. TCRdb independently ran MiXCR on the multiplex PCR reads; one entry per CDR3 protein. Among 250,000 or so distinct CDR3 sequences, 18% were seen once, and the ten largest hold 12% to 15%. Specified time point: newly diagnosed GD, antithyroid drugs for less than 3 months. There was RNA extracted from PBMCs, and the TCR library was made from it. The sample was also reused in another study, on T cells in Graves' hyperthyroidism and ophthalmopathy.

The sequencing here drew on peripheral blood mononuclear cells (PBMCs), taken at new diagnosis, from a patient treated with antithyroid drugs. Receptors were obtained from a woman in her 30s with Graves disease.

The sample holds many counts of this clonotype. V is TRBV25-1 and J is TRBJ2-1; 10 nucleotides agree with TRBD1. The germline gives CDR1 MGHDK, CDR2 SYGVNS. Unmatched junction bases numbered 8, after V lost 5 bases and J lost 4 bases. The CDR3 totals 16 residues. This chain's CDR3 is CASSSGTGVGYNEQFF. CDR3 DNA: TGTGCCAGCAGTAGCGGGACAGGGGTGGGGTACAATGAGCAGTTCTTC.

On this clonotype itself: This likely reflects a read error, since a far larger clone is one base away. V and J are TRBV7-2 and TRBJ2-5; TRBD1 agrees at 7 bases. Germline V gene data show CDR1 as SGHTA and CDR2 as FQGNSA. The CDR3 is 17 residues long. Losses at the gene ends were 5 bases for V and 2 bases for J; bases not matched to a gene: 14. CDR3 protein: CASSQDPRGWLQETQYF. The CDR3 bases are TGTGCCAGCAGCCAAGATCCCAGGGGGTGGCTACAAGAGACCCAGTACTTC.

This clonotype has ten or more counts. This chain uses TRBV6-2 or TRBV6-3 with TRBJ2-7; D uncertain. Germline-derived CDR1 and CDR2 are MNHEY and SVGEGT. Trimming stripped 5 bases from V and 3 bases from J, with 2 bases between. This CDR3 is 10 amino acids long. The CDR3 sequence is CASSDYEQYF. The CDR3 coding sequence is TGTGCCAGCAGTGACTACGAGCAGTACTTC.

Ten or more counts support this clonotype. The chain joins TRBV12-3 or TRBV12-4 to TRBJ2-7, with no clear D. Trimming shortened V by 6 bases and J by 0 bases, and 6 bases separated the two germline ends. The CDR3 totals 12 residues. For the CDR3, the DNA is TGTGCCAGCAGCGACGGCTCCTACGAGCAGTACTTC. Protein product: CASSDGSYEQYF.

This chain joins TRBV12-3 or TRBV12-4 and TRBJ1-2; D might be TRBD1 (6 bases). This CDR3 is 12 amino acids long. The V end lost 7 bases, the J end lost 3 bases, and 9 bases lay between the germline ends. The CDR3 loop reads CASTQGHYGYTF. The CDR3 DNA follows: TGTGCCAGCACCCAGGGGCACTATGGCTACACCTTC.

This clonotype was found many times. The V gene is TRBV6-5, the J gene TRBJ1-1, with D possibly being TRBD1 (5 bases). Looked up from germline, CDR1 is MNHEY and CDR2 is SVGAGI. Trimming cost V 2 bases and J 5 bases, with 12 bases left between them. The CDR3 has 14 amino acids. The CDR3 DNA sequence: TGTGCCAGCAGTTACAGGGGATTATCGACTGAAGCTTTCTTT. Its protein product is CASSYRGLSTEAFF.

This clonotype was seen more than once but under ten times. V usage is TRBV6-1 and J usage is TRBJ2-7; no reliable D call. Germline V lookup: CDR1 MNHNS, CDR2 SASEGT. This CDR3 region has 12 residues. V was shortened by 5 bases and J by 8 bases, with 13 bases between the two germline ends. Here the CDR3 DNA reads TGTGCCAGCAGTCCACAGCTTACCCAGCAGTACTTC. Translating it yields CASSPQLTQQYF.

This clonotype was seen many times. CDR3 in amino acids: CASSRTAGMNTEAFF. The CDR3 nucleotides read TGTGCCAGCAGCCGAACAGCCGGTATGAACACTGAAGCTTTCTTT. The chain employs TRBV7-2 and TRBJ1-1; no firm D call. V lost 5 bases, J lost 0 bases, and 13 bases lay in between. CDR1 and CDR2 (germline): SGHTA, FQGNSA. This CDR3 contains 15 residues.

CDR3 nucleotide sequence: TGCGCCAGCAGCCACGGGACCAGACAGGGGGGATCCTACGAGCAGTACTTC. Translation gives CASSHGTRQGGSYEQYF. This chain links TRBV4-1 with TRBJ2-7; TRBD1 matches 9 bases. After removal of 3 bases from V and 1 base from J, the junction contained 10 bases not matched to a gene. This CDR3 region has 17 residues. Germline loops: CDR1 MGHRA, CDR2 YSYEKL.

Details on this clonotype: A much larger clone lies a single base off, so this may be a read error. The chain combines TRBV3-1 with TRBJ2-1; no clear D gene. V lost 0 bases and J 10 bases, leaving 10 bases between the germline ends. CDR3 length: 13 amino acids. Germline-derived CDR1 and CDR2 are LGHDT and YNNKEL (reference sequence). CDR3 loop: CASSQDVRYEQFF. The CDR3 DNA is TGTGCCAGCAGCCAAGACGTGCGCTACGAGCAGTTCTTC.

This clonotype occurred many times. This rearrangement joins TRBV3-1 to TRBJ2-7; D is possibly TRBD1 or TRBD2 (6 bases each). V lost 2 bases and J 2 bases, leaving 10 bases between the germline ends. Germline CDR1 LGHDT, CDR2 YNNKEL (reference sequence). The CDR3 has 14 amino acids. This CDR3 reads CASSQRGGPYEQYF. Here the CDR3 DNA reads TGTGCCAGCAGCCAACGAGGGGGGCCCTACGAGCAGTACTTC.

This clonotype came up many times. This chain connects TRBV6-1 to TRBJ2-7; D call uncertain. V was trimmed by 3 bases and J by 3 bases, leaving 12 bases between them. This CDR3 contains 14 residues. Germline V gene data show CDR1 as MNHNS and CDR2 as SASEGT. The CDR3 spells CASSDSPFFYEQYF. The CDR3 DNA is TGTGCCAGCAGTGATAGTCCCTTTTTCTACGAGCAGTACTTC.

This clonotype came up many times. The chain carries TRBV4-1 and TRBJ1-1, with 7 positions matching TRBD1. CDR3 size: 16 residues. Germline V gene data show CDR1 as MGHRA and CDR2 as YSYEKL. The J segment lost 3 bases and the V segment lost 3 bases, leaving 10 bases of the junction unmatched. CDR3 region: CASSQGDREVDTEAFF. The CDR3, as DNA: TGCGCCAGCAGCCAGGGCGACAGGGAGGTGGACACTGAAGCTTTCTTT.

This clonotype was picked up many times. This rearrangement joins TRBV5-4 to TRBJ2-5; 10 nucleotides match TRBD2. CDR1 and CDR2 (germline): SGHNT, YYREEE (reference sequence). The CDR3 loop spans 16 amino acids. Losses at the gene ends were 0 bases for V and 5 bases for J; bases not matched to a gene: 7. CDR3: CASSLGIAGGSETQYF. As DNA, the CDR3 is TGTGCCAGCAGCTTGGGGATAGCGGGGGGATCGGAGACCCAGTACTTC.

In the case of this clonotype: This sequence may be a read error, since a much larger clone differs from it by one base. The gene calls are TRBV27 and TRBJ1-2; D perhaps matches TRBD1 (6 bases). The ends were cut back, 1 base at V and 8 bases at J, with 17 bases in the middle. Germline CDR1 reads MNHEY; CDR2 reads SMNVEV (reference sequence). The CDR3 length is 15 residues. The CDR3 sequence is CASSLWEKGGTGYTF. As DNA, the CDR3 is TGTGCCAGCAGTTTATGGGAGAAGGGGGGGACGGGCTACACCTTC.

This clonotype has a count of ten or more. The gene calls are TRBV6-5 and TRBJ1-6; no clear D. The V end was cut by 0 bases, the J end by 7 bases, with 13 bases between. CDR1 and CDR2 from the germline V gene are MNHEY and SVGAGI. The CDR3 totals 16 residues. CDR3 DNA: TGTGCCAGCAGTTACTCACCCCTCGTAGGGAATTCACCCCTCCACTTT. Translating gives CASSYSPLVGNSPLHF.

At least ten counts were recorded for this clonotype. The chain uses TRBV4-1 and TRBJ2-1; TRBD2 matches at 7 bases. The germline V gene encodes CDR1 MGHRA and CDR2 YSYEKL. The CDR3 sequence is 16 residues long. After removal of 0 bases from V and 2 bases from J, the junction contained 4 bases not matched to a gene. In DNA form, the CDR3 reads TGCGCCAGCAGCCAAGACCCCGGGGGGACCTACAATGAGCAGTTCTTC. Its protein product is CASSQDPGGTYNEQFF.

Points on this clonotype: A far bigger clonotype differs at one base, so this is likely a read error. The genes are TRBV7-9 and TRBJ1-1; D is perhaps TRBD1 (6 bases). Germline-derived CDR1 and CDR2 are SEHNR and FQNEAQ (reference sequence). The CDR3 has 17 residues. The CDR3: CASSSTGIYGWNAEAFF. The CDR3 region has the DNA TGTGCCAGCAGCTCAACAGGGATTTATGGGTGGAACGCTGAAGCTTTCTTT.

In this sample, this clonotype turned up many times. This chain links TRBV11-2 with TRBJ2-1; D perhaps matches TRBD2 (5 bases). Trimming cost V 5 bases and J 7 bases, with 18 bases left between them. The CDR3 has 15 amino acids. Germline assignment: CDR1 SGHAT and CDR2 FQNNGV. This chain's CDR3 is CASSGLRLDRNEQFF. CDR3 DNA: TGTGCCAGCAGCGGACTCAGACTGGATAGGAATGAGCAGTTCTTC.

This chain uses TRBV14 with TRBJ1-6; TRBD1 is a possible D gene (6 bases). Trimming left V 6 bases short and J 13 bases short, with 19 bases between. The CDR3 covers 14 residues. Germline CDR1 is SGHDN and CDR2 is FVKESK. CDR3 residues: CASSEAVRGAPLHF. The CDR3 DNA is TGTGCCAGCAGTGAGGCGGTCAGGGGTGCTCCCCTCCACTTT.

There are many counts of this clonotype. The rearrangement joins TRBV5-6 to TRBJ2-5, with D possibly being TRBD1 (5 bases). This CDR3 has 13 amino acids. The V gene lost 4 bases and the J gene lost 3 bases, with 10 bases spanning the gap. CDR1 and CDR2 (germline): SGHDT, YYEEEE. The CDR3: CASSPLREETQYF. The CDR3 coding sequence is TGTGCCAGCAGCCCCCTCAGGGAAGAGACCCAGTACTTC. Using reference TRBV5-6 and TRBJ2-5 for the parts outside the CDR3, the full variable domain is DAGVTQSPTHLIKTRGQQVTLRCSPKSGHDTVSWYQQALGQGPQFIFQYYEEEERQRGNFPDRFSGHQFPNYSSELNVNALLLGDSALYLCASSPLREETQYFGPGTRLLVL.

The table lists this clonotype with a few counts. This chain uses TRBV9 with TRBJ2-1, with TRBD1 matching 7 bases. The CDR3 has 15 amino acids. J gave up 3 bases and V 3 bases, and 6 bases lay outside the gene matches. Germline V gene sequence: CDR1 SGDLS, CDR2 YYNGEE. CDR3 in amino acids: CASSARGQNYNEQFF. The CDR3 nucleotides are TGTGCCAGCAGCGCCCGGGGACAGAACTACAATGAGCAGTTCTTC.

This clonotype showed up many times. V gene TRBV5-8 combines with J gene TRBJ1-2, with TRBD1 as a possible D gene (6 bases). Trimming pared 4 bases from V and 0 bases from J, leaving 13 bases between. CDR3 length: 15 amino acids. CDR1 is SGHTS, CDR2 YDEGEE, per germline. The CDR3 DNA is TGTGCCAGCAGCGGAGGACAGCTGACTAACTATGGCTACACCTTC. Translation gives CASSGGQLTNYGYTF.

On this clonotype: A junction boundary mismatches the germline segment, possibly from a read error. The chain employs TRBV7-7 and TRBJ2-1; TRBD1 might be the D (5 bases). There are 13 residues in the CDR3. Germline-derived CDR1 and CDR2 are SSHAT and FNYEAQ (reference sequence). This chain's CDR3 is CASSLEGANEQFF. The CDR3 DNA sequence: TGTGCTAGCAGCTTAGAAGGGGCTAATGAGCAGTTCTTC.

Only a few counts were recorded for this clonotype. This rearrangement joins TRBV6-1 to TRBJ1-5; a weak D match, TRBD1 (6 bases). Germline CDR1 is MNHNS and CDR2 is SASEGT. V was pared by 3 bases and J by 5 bases, with 17 bases between. The CDR3 has 16 amino acids. The CDR3 sequence is CASSEQRGGGDQPQHF. As DNA, the CDR3 is TGTGCCAGCAGTGAGCAAAGGGGAGGGGGGGATCAGCCCCAGCATTTT.

The chain links TRBV25-1 to TRBJ1-1; D call uncertain. Per the germline V gene, CDR1 is MGHDK and CDR2 is SYGVNS. V was pared by 9 bases and J by 3 bases, with 11 bases between. The CDR3 consists of 12 residues. The CDR3 sequence: CASSQRHTEAFF. The DNA for the CDR3 is TGTGCCAGTTCTCAGCGGCACACTGAAGCTTTCTTT.

Many counts were recorded for this clonotype. The CDR3 DNA sequence: TGTGCCAGCAGCCCAAACAGCGGGACGAGGTACTTC. Translation gives CASSPNSGTRYF. The gene calls are TRBV7-2 and TRBJ2-5, with 7 bases that match TRBD2. From germline, CDR1 is SGHTA and CDR2 FQGNSA. CDR3 length: 12 residues. Trimming took 5 bases from V and 13 from J; bases not matched to a gene: 10. The whole variable domain, filled in from reference TRBV7-2 and TRBJ2-5, reads GAGVSQSPSNKVTEKGKDVELRCDPISGHTALYWYRQSLGQGLEFLIYFQGNSAPDKSGLPSDRFSAERTGGSVSTLTIQRTQQEDSAVYLCASSPNSGTRYFGPGTRLLVL.